The T cell receptor beta chain under discussion was sequenced for a study of T-cell reconstitution after alpha-beta-depleted transplantation in children. General study findings and limits: Newly produced T cells mostly accounted for T-cell counts and diversity one year post-transplant. At around two months after transplant, the alpha-beta T cells were reportedly derived from several hundred expanded clones that came from non-depleted graft cells. In some patients, recipient T cells and intrathymic progenitors surviving conditioning explained high day-60 diversity.

Germline V CDR1 and CDR2: SGHAT, FQNNGV. This CDR3 region has 15 residues. Trimming left V 1 base short and J 3 bases short, with 12 bases between. Concerning this clonotype itself: What it recognizes is unknown.

Preparation of the TCRbeta library involved a method that used unique molecular identifiers. TCRdb itself ran the PCR reads through MiXCR, one entry per CDR3 protein. The data show hundreds of thousands of distinct CDR3 sequences, 23% seen once. The specimen comprised PBMCs, mostly from graft donor cells, sampled 360 days after TCRalphabeta/CD19-depleted stem cell transplant. The rearrangement joins TRBV11-2 to TRBJ1-2; D ambiguous. The sequence came from a boy under two years old who had a stem cell transplant for acute myeloid leukemia, so the T cells may come from the graft donor. CDR3 sequence (DNA): TGTGCCAGCAGCTTAGTTGCCTGGTCAGACTATGGCTACACCTTC. It translates to CASSLVAWSDYGYTF.